These 18 T cell receptor beta chains were all obtained from the same sample, sequenced in a study of cytomegalovirus exposure and HLA in healthy donors. 60 Vbeta and 13 Jbeta primers were used in PCR. Assay used: immunoSEQ multiplex PCR; TCRdb lists only in-frame clones, some missing. The repertoire includes 110,000 to 150,000 clones, just under 85% of them detected once, and under 4.5% sits in the top ten. The specimen was PBMCs. These receptors were obtained from a man in his forties in good health and CMV-seropositive.

The V call is TRBV4-3, the J call TRBJ1-6; 8 bases align to TRBD1. CDR1 is LGHNA and CDR2 is YSLEER in the germline V gene. The CDR3 totals 13 residues. The junction had 1 base not matched to a gene; V was cut back by 4 bases and J by 8 bases. The CDR3 region has the DNA TGCGCCAGCAGCCTACAGGGGGATTCACCCCTCCACTTT. As protein: CASSLQGDSPLHF.

V and J are TRBV7-6 and TRBJ2-1; the match to TRBD2 covers 7 bases. The germline CDR1 and CDR2 sequences are SGHVS and FNYEAQ. CDR3 length: 14 residues. The V segment lost 8 bases and the J segment 8 bases; nucleotides outside the gene matches: 12. The CDR3, as DNA: TGTGCCAGCCGACAAGCGGGAACACGGGATGAGCAGTTCTTC. Its translation: CASRQAGTRDEQFF. Supplemented by reference TRBV7-6 and TRBJ2-1, the full variable domain reads GAGVSQSPRYKVTKRGQDVALRCDPISGHVSLYWYRQALGQGPEFLTYFNYEAQQDKSGLPNDRFSAERPEGSISTLTIQRTEQRDSAMYRCASRQAGTRDEQFFGPGTRLTVL.

This clone was recorded once. The V gene is TRBV2, the J gene TRBJ2-1; 13 bases line up with TRBD2. Germline-derived CDR1 and CDR2 are SNHLY and FYNNEI. The CDR3 runs 16 residues. V lost 6 bases to trimming and J lost 5 bases; unmatched junction nucleotides: 7. The DNA for the CDR3 is TGTGCCAGCAGGACCAGGACTAGCGGGAGTCACAATGAGCAGTTCTTC. Amino acid sequence: CASRTRTSGSHNEQFF.

This clone has only one observation. J is TRBJ1-5 and V is TRBV19; 7 bases agree with TRBD1. V lost 7 bases to trimming and J lost 1 base; unmatched junction nucleotides: 7. The length of the CDR3 is 15 residues. CDR1 and CDR2 (germline): LNHDA, SQIVND (reference sequence). This CDR3 is CASIRTGWSNQPQHF. The CDR3 bases are TGTGCCAGTATCCGGACAGGTTGGAGCAATCAGCCCCAGCATTTT.

This clone was seen more than once but under ten times. This chain connects TRBV6-1 to TRBJ1-5; D is unclear. The CDR3 runs to 13 residues. V lost 4 bases, J lost 4 bases, and 8 bases lay in between. In germline, CDR1 is MNHNS, CDR2 SASEGT. The CDR3 is CASSVPANQPQHF. The CDR3 coding sequence is TGTGCCAGCAGTGTTCCCGCGAATCAGCCCCAGCATTTT.

V gene TRBV19 combines with J gene TRBJ1-1, with D perhaps matching TRBD1 (5 bases). V lost 7 bases, J lost 4 bases, and 13 bases lay in between. CDR1 is LNHDA and CDR2 is SQIVND in the germline V gene (reference sequence). There are 13 residues in the CDR3. The CDR3 sequence is CASNRRAGTEAFF. The DNA of the CDR3 is TGTGCCAGTAACAGGAGGGCGGGCACTGAAGCTTTCTTT.

The chain combines TRBV12-5 with TRBJ1-3, with D unclear. Looked up from germline, CDR1 is LGHNT and CDR2 is FRNRAP. V was clipped by 2 bases and J by 1 base, with 12 bases between them. This CDR3 region has 16 residues. CDR3 protein: CASGLILTASGNTIYF. The DNA for the CDR3 is TGTGCTAGTGGTTTGATCCTAACAGCTTCTGGAAACACCATATATTTT.

This clone was seen once. The rearrangement uses TRBV6-1 and TRBJ1-2, with 9 nucleotides matching TRBD1. CDR1 is MNHNS, CDR2 SASEGT, per germline. This CDR3 comprises 16 residues. J was trimmed by 5 bases and V by 1 base; bases with no gene match: 8. CDR3 sequence reads: CASSEGYTGGRYGYTF. The CDR3 DNA follows: TGTGCCAGCAGTGAAGGGTATACAGGGGGCAGATATGGCTACACCTTC.

The chain recombines TRBV7-9 with TRBJ1-2, with D maybe TRBD1 (5 bases). V shed 5 bases and J shed 4 bases, with 14 bases lying between them. Germline CDR1 is SEHNR and CDR2 is FQNEAQ (reference sequence). This CDR3 is 14 amino acids long. The CDR3 coding sequence is TGTGCCAGCAGCGGCGACAGCAGAATCTATGGCTACACCTTC. Its protein is CASSGDSRIYGYTF.

This rearrangement joins TRBV6-6 to TRBJ2-1; the match to TRBD2 covers 13 bases. Trimming removed 1 base from V and 7 bases from J; junction bases left unmatched: 4. Germline-derived CDR1 and CDR2 are MNHNY and SVGAGI (reference sequence). The CDR3 has 16 amino acids. The CDR3 reads CASSYWGLAGRNEQFF. The CDR3 coding sequence is TGTGCCAGCAGTTACTGGGGACTAGCGGGGCGGAATGAGCAGTTCTTC.

The chain links TRBV6-5 to TRBJ1-4; D may be TRBD1 (6 bases). Germline CDR1 is MNHEY and CDR2 is SVGAGI. The CDR3 spans 15 residues. V dropped 6 bases and J dropped 7 bases, with 18 bases sitting between them. The CDR3 DNA follows: TGTGCCAGCAGGGCCGGACAGAGTCCTGGTGAAAAACTGTTTTTT. Translating it yields CASRAGQSPGEKLFF.

The chain has TRBV5-6 and TRBJ2-5, with unresolved D. The V end was cut by 0 bases, the J end by 1 base, with 4 bases between. In germline, CDR1 is SGHDT, CDR2 YYEEEE. The CDR3 contains 13 residues. The CDR3 coding sequence is TGTGCCAGCAGCTTGGGCAGCCAAGAGACCCAGTACTTC. It yields the protein CASSLGSQETQYF.

The chain recombines TRBV7-2 with TRBJ2-7; tentatively, D is TRBD1 (5 bases). Germline V gene sequence: CDR1 SGHTA, CDR2 FQGNSA. This CDR3 has 11 residues. V was trimmed by 5 bases and J by 8 bases, leaving 10 bases between them. The CDR3 DNA follows: TGTGCCAGCAGCGCACGGACACAGCAGTACTTC. Its translation is CASSARTQQYF.

This clone was seen a handful of times. The chain joins TRBV7-9 to TRBJ2-3, with 9 bases matching TRBD1. V shed 5 bases, J shed 5 bases, and the junction held 8 bases outside the gene matches. In germline, CDR1 is SEHNR, CDR2 FQNEAQ (reference sequence). This CDR3 spans 15 amino acids. The CDR3 protein is CASSIQGARQDTQYF. CDR3 sequence (DNA): TGTGCCAGCAGCATACAGGGGGCGCGTCAAGATACGCAGTATTTT.

The rearrangement links TRBV9 to TRBJ1-4, with TRBD1 as a possible D gene (5 bases). Germline values: CDR1 SGDLS, CDR2 YYNGEE. This CDR3 contains 14 residues. Trimming stripped 0 bases from V and 5 bases from J, with 8 bases between. CDR3 nucleotides: TGTGCCAGCAGCGTAGACAGGCGAAATGAAAAACTGTTTTTT. Translation gives CASSVDRRNEKLFF.

The rearrangement joins TRBV18 to TRBJ1-5, with D maybe TRBD1 (5 bases). Germline assignment: CDR1 KGHSH and CDR2 LQKENI. With 3 bases removed from V and 12 bases from J, the gap between germline ends came to 15 bases. The CDR3 length is 13 residues. The CDR3 sequence: CASSPPDNRYQHF. The DNA for the CDR3 is TGTGCCAGCTCACCCCCCGACAACAGGTACCAGCATTTT.

This chain uses TRBV6-4 with TRBJ2-3, with TRBD2 matching 11 bases. This CDR3 has 15 residues. Germline V gives CDR1 MRHNA, CDR2 SNTAGT. J gave up 1 base and V 10 bases, and 7 bases lay outside the gene matches. CDR3 DNA sequence: TGTGCCACCTCGGCACTAGCGGGGGGCACAGATACGCAGTATTTT. This translates into CATSALAGGTDTQYF.

This clone appeared a few times. This chain links TRBV5-1 with TRBJ2-1; 14 bases fit TRBD2. Germline V lookup: CDR1 SGHRS, CDR2 YFSETQ. The CDR3 sequence is 15 residues long. Trimming at V came to 4 bases and at J to 9 bases, leaving 6 bases not matched to a gene. CDR3 DNA: TGCGCCAGCAGCCCCGGGACTAGCGGGAGTAGTGAGCAGTTCTTC. It is translated as CASSPGTSGSSEQFF.